The 32 T cell receptor beta chains listed next were all sequenced from one sample in a study of CD8 T cells in Susac syndrome. RNA, at about 0.5 to 1 ug, was reverse transcribed with random hexamers. TCRdb re-derived calls from the immunoSEQ multiplex PCR reads in MiXCR, one entry per CDR3 protein. The sample consists of under 350,000 distinct CDR3 sequences, about 91% of them appearing once. The sample comprised CD4+ T cells from PBMCs. Receptor source: a human donor with multiple sclerosis.

This rearrangement joins TRBV2 to TRBJ2-5, with a possible D match to TRBD2 (5 bases). This CDR3 region has 15 residues. Trimming took 7 bases from V and 5 from J, leaving 20 bases between them. Germline V gives CDR1 SNHLY, CDR2 FYNNEI. The CDR3 sequence: CASTISLSKRETQYF. In DNA form, the CDR3 reads TGTGCCAGCACCATCTCCTTAAGCAAGCGGGAGACCCAGTACTTC.

CDR3 nucleotide sequence: TGCGCCAGCACCACAATACGGGGACAGGGTCCCGCTGAAGCTTTCTTT. This codes for CASTTIRGQGPAEAFF. J is TRBJ1-1 and V is TRBV4-1, with 9 bases matching TRBD1. Germline CDR1 is MGHRA and CDR2 is YSYEKL. This CDR3 region has 16 residues. J was trimmed by 6 bases and V by 7 bases; bases with no gene match: 15.

V usage is TRBV7-3 and J usage is TRBJ2-1; 13 bases map to TRBD2. With V trimmed by 4 bases and J by 10 bases, 13 bases remained unmatched. Germline V CDR1 and CDR2: SGHTA, FQGTGA. The CDR3 loop spans 17 amino acids. The CDR3 region is CASSSSRRLAGGGEQFF. The CDR3 region has the DNA TGTGCCAGCAGCTCATCGCGCCGACTAGCGGGAGGTGGCGAGCAGTTCTTC.

The chain employs TRBV4-2 and TRBJ2-7; no clear D gene. This CDR3 contains 13 residues. Per the germline V gene, CDR1 is LGHNA and CDR2 is YNFKEQ. V dropped 0 bases and J dropped 4 bases, with 7 bases sitting between them. The CDR3 sequence is CASSQDLGYEQYF. The CDR3 nucleotides are TGTGCCAGCAGCCAAGATCTGGGTTACGAGCAGTACTTC.

There are a few counts of this clonotype. This chain joins TRBV6-6 and TRBJ1-1, with unresolved D. CDR3 length: 15 residues. Germline CDR1 and CDR2: MNHNY and SVGAGI (reference sequence). Trimming left V 4 bases short and J 1 base short, with 13 bases between. The CDR3 is CASSSLPAANTEAFF. Here the CDR3 DNA reads TGTGCCAGCAGTTCCCTCCCGGCCGCGAACACTGAAGCTTTCTTT.

The chain uses TRBV3-1 and TRBJ2-7; D is possibly TRBD1 or TRBD2 (5 bases each). CDR1 is LGHDT and CDR2 is YNNKEL in the germline V gene (reference sequence). Trimming removed 3 bases at V and 2 bases at J, with 14 bases between. The CDR3 runs to 15 residues. The DNA for the CDR3 is TGTGCCAGCAGCCAGTTGGCCGGGGCAGCCTACGAGCAGTACTTC. It translates to CASSQLAGAAYEQYF.

The chain combines TRBV6-2 or TRBV6-3 with TRBJ2-1, with D hard to call. The V end was cut by 7 bases, the J end by 2 bases, with 15 bases between. Germline assignment: CDR1 MNHEY and CDR2 SVGEGT. This CDR3 spans 15 amino acids. The CDR3 sequence is CASTTGSLAYNEQFF. The CDR3 DNA sequence: TGTGCCAGCACCACCGGGTCTCTCGCCTACAATGAGCAGTTCTTC.

V gene TRBV3-1 combines with J gene TRBJ2-7; TRBD1 is a possible D gene (5 bases). With 2 bases removed from V and 7 bases from J, the gap between germline ends came to 18 bases. This CDR3 has 15 amino acids. Per the germline V gene, CDR1 is LGHDT and CDR2 is YNNKEL (reference sequence). CDR3 DNA: TGTGCCAGCAGCCAATTTCAAGGGGTTGGCGGTGAGCAGTACTTC. Its translation is CASSQFQGVGGEQYF.

The chain joins TRBV20-1 to TRBJ2-7, with a possible D match to TRBD2 (7 bases). Trimming left V 5 bases short and J 0 bases short, with 11 bases between. Germline V gene sequence: CDR1 DFQATT, CDR2 SNEGSKA (reference sequence). CDR3 size: 13 residues. The CDR3 DNA sequence: TGCAGTGCTGGGAGGGACATCTCCTACGAGCAGTACTTC. It translates to CSAGRDISYEQYF.

This clonotype was seen just once. This sequence joins TRBV5-1 and TRBJ1-1; the match to TRBD1 covers 12 bases. The germline CDR1 and CDR2 sequences are SGHRS and YFSETQ. This CDR3 comprises 14 residues. The trim removed 4 bases at V and 4 bases at J, leaving 2 bases unmatched. The CDR3 coding sequence is TGCGCCAGCAGCCGGGACAGGGGGCCCACTGAAGCTTTCTTT. Its protein product is CASSRDRGPTEAFF.

The chain has TRBV29-1 and TRBJ2-1; D remains ambiguous. Trimming removed 1 base from V and 2 bases from J, with 9 bases in between. This CDR3 has 14 amino acids. The germline V gene encodes CDR1 SQVTM and CDR2 ANQGSEA. CDR3: CSVEVVQTYNEQFF. In DNA, the CDR3 is TGCAGCGTTGAAGTTGTACAGACCTACAATGAGCAGTTCTTC.

The gene calls are TRBV10-3 and TRBJ2-7, with 7 nucleotides matching TRBD2. With 10 bases clipped from V and 6 bases from J, the junction kept 6 bases outside the gene matches. The CDR3 runs to 11 residues. Per the germline V gene, CDR1 is ENHRY and CDR2 is SYGVKD. The CDR3 coding sequence is TGTGCCACTGGGGGGGAGAGCGAGCAGTACTTC. This translates into CATGGESEQYF.

J is TRBJ2-7 and V is TRBV12-3 or TRBV12-4, with TRBD2 identical over 8 bases. This CDR3 is 16 amino acids long. The ends lost 1 base at V and 1 base at J; junction bases unmatched: 6. CDR3 bases: TGTGCCAGCAGTTTAGTTGGGGTAGCGGGATCCTACGAGCAGTACTTC. It specifies CASSLVGVAGSYEQYF.

The chain recombines TRBV7-2 with TRBJ2-7; a possible D gene is TRBD1 (5 bases). In germline, CDR1 is SGHTA, CDR2 FQGNSA. The CDR3 loop spans 14 amino acids. V lost 1 base and J 3 bases, leaving 10 bases between the germline ends. DNA for the CDR3: TGTGCCAGCAGCTTAGAAAGGGGCGGCTACGAGCAGTACTTC. Translation: CASSLERGGYEQYF. Using reference TRBV7-2 and TRBJ2-7 for the parts outside the CDR3, the full variable domain is GAGVSQSPSNKVTEKGKDVELRCDPISGHTALYWYRQSLGQGLEFLIYFQGNSAPDKSGLPSDRFSAERTGGSVSTLTIQRTQQEDSAVYLCASSLERGGYEQYFGPGTRLTVT.

This rearrangement joins TRBV2 to TRBJ2-5; 13 bases agree with TRBD2. Germline V lookup: CDR1 SNHLY, CDR2 FYNNEI. The CDR3 runs to 16 residues. Unmatched junction bases numbered 2, after V lost 4 bases and J lost 0 bases. CDR3 DNA: TGTGCCAGCAGTGGGGGACTAGCGGGACACCAAGAGACCCAGTACTTC. Protein sequence: CASSGGLAGHQETQYF.

V and J are TRBV19 and TRBJ2-1; D not resolved. This CDR3 has 14 amino acids. From germline, CDR1 is LNHDA and CDR2 SQIVND (reference sequence). V was pared by 3 bases and J by 7 bases, with 13 bases between. This CDR3 is CASSIGPALNEQFF. CDR3 DNA: TGTGCCAGTAGTATTGGCCCAGCGCTTAATGAGCAGTTCTTC.

The V gene is TRBV27, the J gene TRBJ2-1; 8 nucleotides match TRBD1. The V and J ends lost 6 bases and 6 bases, in that order; junction bases with no gene match: 22. CDR1 MNHEY and CDR2 SMNVEV come from the germline V gene (reference sequence). The CDR3 loop spans 19 amino acids. This CDR3 reads CASSSRLLASGGKGNEQFF. CDR3 in DNA: TGTGCCAGCAGCTCAAGACTTTTGGCTTCAGGGGGCAAAGGCAATGAGCAGTTCTTC.

The chain employs TRBV30 and TRBJ1-4; a possible D gene is TRBD1 (5 bases). Germline CDR1 GTSNPN, CDR2 SVGIG (reference sequence). CDR3 length: 15 amino acids. The V end was cut by 4 bases, the J end by 6 bases, with 18 bases between. CDR3 residues: CAWKNARDGDEKLFF. In DNA form, the CDR3 reads TGTGCCTGGAAAAACGCCCGGGACGGTGATGAAAAACTGTTTTTT.

The chain employs TRBV7-2 and TRBJ2-1, with D uncertain. The V and J ends lost 0 bases and 8 bases respectively, with 5 bases between them. Germline V lookup: CDR1 SGHTA, CDR2 FQGNSA. The CDR3 loop spans 12 amino acids. The CDR3 protein is CASSLALDEQFF. CDR3 nucleotide sequence: TGTGCCAGCAGCTTAGCCCTAGATGAGCAGTTCTTC.

This sequence joins TRBV20-1 and TRBJ1-1, with TRBD1 identical over 7 bases. Germline V gives CDR1 DFQATT, CDR2 SNEGSKA (reference sequence). Unmatched junction bases numbered 11, after V lost 0 bases and J lost 10 bases. The CDR3 is made up of 14 amino acids. The CDR3 region has the DNA TGCAGTGCTAGAGAGGCGACAGGGATTCCGGGAGCTTTCTTT. Encoded protein: CSAREATGIPGAFF.

This chain connects TRBV24-1 to TRBJ2-5; D possibly corresponds to TRBD2 (5 bases). CDR1 KGHDR and CDR2 SFDVKD come from the germline V gene. Trimming took off 0 bases at V and 5 bases at J, with 15 bases between the two ends. The CDR3 is 16 residues long. CDR3 DNA: TGTGCCACCAGTGATTTGCCCAAAGGAGGCATCGAGACCCAGTACTTC. Its protein is CATSDLPKGGIETQYF.

This chain links TRBV6-1 with TRBJ2-6; D gene ambiguous. Germline V gene data show CDR1 as MNHNS and CDR2 as SASEGT. This CDR3 region has 17 residues. V lost 5 bases to trimming and J lost 0 bases, with 14 bases between them. This CDR3 is CASSPFGVPSGANVLTF. The CDR3 nucleotides are TGTGCCAGCAGTCCATTCGGTGTTCCCTCTGGGGCCAACGTCCTGACTTTC.

The CDR3 coding sequence is TGCAGCGTTGAGAAGACGGGGGGCTCCTACGAGCAGTACTTC. Translation gives CSVEKTGGSYEQYF. The rearrangement uses TRBV29-1 and TRBJ2-7; 7 nucleotides match TRBD2. The CDR3 runs to 14 residues. V lost 3 bases to trimming and J lost 0 bases; unmatched junction nucleotides: 5. Germline V lookup: CDR1 SQVTM, CDR2 ANQGSEA.

The chain couples TRBV2 to TRBJ1-2, with a tentative D call TRBD1 (6 bases). CDR3 length: 12 residues. Germline-derived CDR1 and CDR2 are SNHLY and FYNNEI. The V end lost 6 bases, the J end lost 7 bases, and 12 bases lay between the germline ends. The chain's CDR3 is CASSPDRSGYTF. CDR3 DNA: TGTGCCAGCAGCCCCGACAGGAGTGGCTACACCTTC.

The CDR3 loop reads CASSPGQGGPNEKLFF. CDR3 DNA sequence: TGTGCCAGCAGCCCGGGACAGGGGGGCCCTAATGAAAAACTGTTTTTT. J is TRBJ1-4 and V is TRBV11-2; TRBD1 aligns across 11 bases. CDR1 is SGHAT, CDR2 FQNNGV, per germline. Trimming removed 5 bases from V and 3 bases from J; junction bases left unmatched: 5. This CDR3 contains 16 residues. The whole variable domain, remainder taken from reference TRBV11-2 and TRBJ1-4, is EAGVAQSPRYKIIEKRQSVAFWCNPISGHATLYWYQQILGQGPKLLIQFQNNGVVDDSQLPKDRFSAERLKGVDSTLKIQPAKLEDSAVYLCASSPGQGGPNEKLFFGSGTQLSVL.

The chain employs TRBV25-1 and TRBJ2-5; no clear D gene. The germline V gene encodes CDR1 MGHDK and CDR2 SYGVNS. The germline V and J ends were trimmed by 2 bases and 1 base, with 14 bases remaining between them. This CDR3 is built from 16 residues. CDR3 sequence: CASSEGRRSGQETQYF. CDR3 DNA sequence: TGTGCCAGCAGTGAAGGTCGGCGAAGTGGCCAAGAGACCCAGTACTTC.

The chain combines TRBV2 with TRBJ1-4, with D hard to call. CDR1 and CDR2 from the germline V gene are SNHLY and FYNNEI. V was shortened by 8 bases and J by 4 bases, with 14 bases between the two germline ends. The CDR3 contains 14 residues. The CDR3 loop is CASCLRRFNEKLFF. The CDR3 DNA reads as TGTGCCAGCTGCCTCCGACGGTTTAATGAAAAACTGTTTTTT.

This rearrangement joins TRBV11-2 to TRBJ2-5; D remains unclear. V was clipped by 1 base and J by 5 bases, with 8 bases between them. Germline V CDR1 and CDR2: SGHAT, FQNNGV. The CDR3 is made up of 13 amino acids. As DNA, the CDR3 is TGTGCCAGCAGCTTAGTAGGTTGGGAGACCCAGTACTTC. Translating it yields CASSLVGWETQYF.

This chain connects TRBV20-1 to TRBJ2-2; 7 nucleotides agree with TRBD2. Germline V gene lookup returns CDR1 DFQATT and CDR2 SNEGSKA (reference sequence). This CDR3 has 17 residues. The V gene end was trimmed by 0 bases and the J gene end by 1 base; junction bases not matched to a gene: 8. The CDR3 sequence is CSAREGLGGRNTGELFF. CDR3 DNA: TGCAGTGCTAGAGAAGGACTAGGCGGGAGGAACACCGGGGAGCTGTTTTTT.

This clonotype came up a few times. The chain carries TRBV5-4 and TRBJ2-2, with 10 bases fitting TRBD1. Germline assignment: CDR1 SGHNT and CDR2 YYREEE (reference sequence). With 5 bases clipped from V and 5 bases from J, the junction kept 3 bases outside the gene matches. The CDR3 is 14 residues long. CDR3 protein: CASSLDRGTGELFF. The DNA of the CDR3 is TGTGCCAGCAGTCTGGACAGGGGGACCGGGGAGCTGTTTTTT.

The genes are TRBV7-8 and TRBJ2-2; a weak D match, TRBD1 (6 bases). The CDR3 spans 13 residues. V was clipped by 6 bases and J by 5 bases, with 10 bases between them. The germline V gene encodes CDR1 SGHVS and CDR2 FQNEAQ. Here the CDR3 DNA reads TGTGCCAGCAGGTTAACAGGGACCGGGGAGCTGTTTTTT. Protein sequence: CASRLTGTGELFF.

The chain uses TRBV6-6 and TRBJ1-1, with 8 bases fitting TRBD1. The CDR3 has 15 residues. Trimming cost V 9 bases and J 2 bases; bases outside gene matches: 11. Germline loops: CDR1 MNHNY, CDR2 SVGAGI (reference sequence). CDR3 loop: CASRDGQGSNTEAFF. Here the CDR3 DNA reads TGTGCCAGTCGGGACGGACAGGGATCCAACACTGAAGCTTTCTTT.